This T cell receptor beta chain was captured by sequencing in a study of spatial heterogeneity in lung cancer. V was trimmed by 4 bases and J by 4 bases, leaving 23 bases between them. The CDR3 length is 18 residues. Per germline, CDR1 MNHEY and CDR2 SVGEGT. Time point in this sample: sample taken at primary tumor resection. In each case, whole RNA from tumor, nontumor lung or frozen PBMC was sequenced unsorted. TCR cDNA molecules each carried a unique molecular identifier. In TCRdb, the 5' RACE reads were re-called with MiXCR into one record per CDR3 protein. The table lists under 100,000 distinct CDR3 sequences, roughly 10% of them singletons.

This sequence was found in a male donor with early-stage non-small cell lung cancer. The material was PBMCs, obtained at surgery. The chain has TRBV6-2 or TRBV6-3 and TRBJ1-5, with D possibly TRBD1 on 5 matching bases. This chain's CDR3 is CASSSMGGNTGDNQPQHF. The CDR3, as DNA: TGTGCCAGCAGTTCCATGGGCGGTAATACAGGAGATAATCAGCCCCAGCATTTT.